This TCR beta chain was sequenced for a study of blood T cell repertoires in COVID-19. Across the study: The United States, Italy and Spain supplied acute and convalescent COVID-19 samples. Nucleic acid was either cDNA or gDNA, and it came from T cells, B-cell-depleted T cells, or PBMCs.

In the authors' workflow: Nucleated cell number was recorded as an estimate derived from reference gene primer amplification. Assay used: immunoSEQ multiplex PCR; TCRdb lists only in-frame clones, some missing. Clone size and the V and J calls come from that table; the DNA yielded D and trimming. The sample has about 140,000 clones; nearly 90% are singletons. V shed 9 bases and J shed 0 bases, with 15 bases lying between them. This CDR3 has 15 residues. Germline CDR1 and CDR2: LNHDA and SQIVND (reference sequence). The chain employs TRBV19 and TRBJ1-3; the D gene is possibly TRBD1 (5 bases). Sequenced material: peripheral blood. The TCR sequence derives from a man between 65 and 80 years old with acute or convalescent COVID-19. The CDR3 loop is CASTRGEPSGNTIYF. The DNA of the CDR3 is TGTGCCAGCACCCGGGGGGAACCCTCTGGAAACACCATATATTTT.